These T cell receptor beta chains were read from a single sample in a study of technical replicates of blood from a few donors. TCRdb's copy holds only in-frame clones and misses some; the assay was immunoSEQ multiplex PCR. The table lists around 83,000 clones, over 85% of them singletons. The sample taken for sequencing was T cells isolated from PBMCs. These receptors all stem from a human donor in good health. The CDR3 runs from the conserved cysteine through the conserved F or W. D genes are given only for firm matches. Size is stated for part of the rows, as once, few or many counts, or as a class when the clone is expanded.

TRBJ1-5,NA,TRBD1,TRBV7-2,CASSPIGTGHNQPQHF,TGTGCCAGCAGCCCAATCGGGACAGGGCACAATCAGCCCCAGCATTTT
TRBJ2-7,NA,TRBD2,TRBV5-1,CASSRGDFTYEQYF,TGCGCCAGCAGCCGGGGGGACTTCACCTACGAGCAGTACTTC
TRBJ2-1,NA,TRBD2,TRBV11-3,CASSLILAGSNEQFF,TGTGCCAGCAGCTTAATACTAGCGGGGTCCAATGAGCAGTTCTTC
TRBJ1-4,NA,TRBD1,TRBV11-3,CASSLDRWDRALEKLFF,TGTGCCAGCAGCTTAGATCGGTGGGACAGGGCCCTTGAAAAACTGTTTTTT
TRBJ1-2,NA,TRBD1,TRBV9,CASSVTDRYYGYTF,TGTGCCAGCAGCGTGACGGACAGGTACTATGGCTACACCTTC
TRBJ2-6,once,NA,TRBV30,CAWTPLLGGPRSGANVLTF,TGTGCCTGGACCCCCTTGTTGGGGGGTCCCCGCTCTGGGGCCAACGTCCTGACTTTC
TRBJ2-2,NA,NA,TRBV28,CASSFPPYGGNTGELFF,TGTGCCAGCAGTTTTCCCCCTTACGGCGGGAACACCGGGGAGCTGTTTTTT
TRBJ1-4,once,TRBD1,TRBV28,CASSIDRGSLEKLFF,TGTGCCAGCAGTATCGACAGGGGGAGTTTGGAAAAACTGTTTTTT
TRBJ2-2,NA,NA,TRBV18,CASSPVTLSNTGELFF,TGTGCCAGCTCACCAGTCACTCTTTCGAACACCGGGGAGCTGTTTTTT
TRBJ2-5,NA,TRBD2,TRBV9,CASSVGLAGGSGETQYF,TGTGCCAGCAGCGTGGGACTAGCGGGGGGGTCCGGGGAGACCCAGTACTTC
TRBJ2-1,once,TRBD2,TRBV6-1,CASSETGTSGNHEQFF,TGTGCCAGCAGCGAAACCGGGACTAGCGGGAACCATGAGCAGTTCTTC
TRBJ1-1,few,NA,TRBV30,CAWSGNRETEAFF,TGTGCCTGGAGTGGGAACAGGGAGACTGAAGCTTTCTTT
TRBJ1-1,NA,NA,TRBV30,CAWSTGQMNTEAFF,TGTGCCTGGAGTACAGGCCAAATGAACACTGAAGCTTTCTTT
TRBJ1-2,NA,TRBD1,TRBV5-5,CASSSGTGGFYGYTF,TGTGCCAGCAGCTCTGGGACAGGGGGATTCTATGGCTACACCTTC
TRBJ2-5,NA,TRBD2,TRBV11-2,CASSLTRAGGNARETQYF,TGTGCCAGCAGCCTCACTCGAGCGGGGGGAAATGCGCGCGAGACCCAGTACTTC
TRBJ2-5,NA,TRBD1,TRBV10-3,CAIRPASGQGLQETQYF,TGTGCCATCAGACCCGCATCCGGACAGGGACTTCAAGAGACCCAGTACTTC
TRBJ2-5,NA,TRBD1,TRBV5-1,CASSPGTVQETQYF,TGCGCCAGCAGCCCGGGGACAGTCCAAGAGACCCAGTACTTC
TRBJ2-1,NA,NA,TRBV6-1,CASHLATPDNEQFF,TGTGCCAGCCACCTAGCAACCCCAGACAATGAGCAGTTCTTC
TRBJ1-2,NA,TRBD1,TRBV5-1,CASSLKGTGSGYTF,TGCGCCAGCAGCTTGAAAGGGACAGGGAGTGGCTACACCTTC
TRBJ2-5,NA,NA,TRBV9,CASSVGGGKETQYF,TGTGCCAGCAGCGTAGGAGGCGGCAAAGAGACCCAGTACTTC
TRBJ1-2,NA,TRBD1,TRBV30,CAWSGGGQGNNYGYTF,TGTGCCTGGAGTGGAGGGGGACAGGGGAACAACTATGGCTACACCTTC
TRBJ1-1,NA,NA,TRBV27,CASLTVFGGTEAFF,TGTGCCAGCCTTACCGTCTTTGGCGGGACTGAAGCTTTCTTT
TRBJ2-5,NA,TRBD1,TRBV13,CASSMGQRQETQYF,TGTGCCAGCAGCATGGGACAGAGACAAGAGACCCAGTACTTC
TRBJ1-2,NA,NA,TRBV2,CASRTDSYYGYTF,TGTGCCAGCAGGACAGACTCTTACTATGGCTACACCTTC
TRBJ2-7,NA,NA,TRBV7-8,CASSPSRLATGEQYF,TGTGCCAGCAGCCCGTCGCGTCTAGCGACGGGAGAGCAGTACTTC
TRBJ1-1,NA,NA,TRBV28,CASSTARTATEAFF,TGTGCCAGCAGCACCGCAAGGACAGCCACTGAAGCTTTCTTT
TRBJ2-3,NA,TRBD2,TRBV29-1,CSVEVWPGLEQRAQYF,TGCAGCGTTGAAGTTTGGCCTGGACTAGAGCAGAGAGCGCAGTATTTT
TRBJ1-2,NA,NA,TRBV4-1,CASSQEADYGYTF,TGCGCCAGCAGCCAAGAGGCAGACTATGGCTACACCTTC
TRBJ2-1,NA,NA,TRBV21-1,CATLKRGSYNEQFF,TGTGCCACCTTGAAGCGGGGGTCCTACAATGAGCAGTTCTTC
TRBJ2-2,NA,NA,TRBV14,CASSQLGAGELFF,TGTGCCAGCAGCCAGCTAGGGGCCGGGGAGCTGTTTTTT
TRBJ1-1,NA,NA,TRBV4-1,CASSQVGGGANTEAFF,TGCGCCAGCAGCCAAGTCGGGGGAGGGGCGAACACTGAAGCTTTCTTT
TRBJ1-4,NA,NA,TRBV15,CATSRQTATNEKLFF,TGTGCCACCAGCAGACAAACGGCAACTAATGAAAAACTGTTTTTT
TRBJ2-5,NA,NA,TRBV5-4,CASSLGTGWETQYF,TGTGCCAGCAGCTTGGGAACAGGCTGGGAGACCCAGTACTTC
TRBJ2-7,NA,TRBD1,TRBV4-1,CASSHQIDRGIEQYF,TGCGCCAGCAGCCATCAAATAGACAGGGGGATCGAGCAGTACTTC
TRBJ1-5,NA,NA,TRBV7-8,CASSFSRGPGIQPQHF,TGTGCCAGCAGCTTCTCGCGGGGCCCAGGGATCCAGCCCCAGCATTTT
TRBJ1-5,NA,TRBD1,TRBV7-9,CASSAGTDNQPQHF,TGTGCCAGCAGCGCCGGGACAGACAATCAGCCCCAGCATTTT
TRBJ1-1,NA,TRBD1,TRBV11-3,CASSSGRRDRLNTEAFF,TGTGCCAGCAGCTCGGGACGCCGGGACAGGTTGAACACTGAAGCTTTCTTT
TRBJ1-5,few,NA,TRBV28,CASLRRGNQPQHF,TGTGCCAGCCTAAGGAGGGGCAATCAGCCCCAGCATTTT
TRBJ2-5,NA,TRBD1,TRBV27,CASSLSMTGVETQYF,TGTGCCAGCAGTTTATCGATGACAGGGGTTGAGACCCAGTACTTC
TRBJ1-2,NA,NA,TRBV2,CASSPGRGRRANYGYTF,TGTGCCAGCAGTCCTGGGAGGGGTCGGAGAGCTAACTATGGCTACACCTTC
TRBJ2-7,NA,TRBD2,TRBV5-1,CASSLELAVRDEQYF,TGCGCCAGCAGCTTGGAGCTAGCGGTTCGGGACGAGCAGTACTTC
TRBJ1-5,NA,NA,TRBV28,CASSPGHLQGRLEQPQHF,TGTGCCAGCAGTCCAGGGCACCTCCAGGGCCGGTTAGAACAGCCCCAGCATTTT
TRBJ2-3,once,TRBD2,TRBV30,CAWRGEGPDTQYF,TGTGCCTGGAGGGGGGAGGGGCCAGATACGCAGTATTTT
TRBJ1-5,NA,NA,TRBV21-1,CASSTSFDRGDQPQHF,TGTGCCAGCAGCACCAGTTTTGACAGGGGGGATCAGCCCCAGCATTTT